This T cell receptor beta chain was captured by sequencing in a study of sequential checkpoint blockade in melanoma. About the research overall: Patients were randomized 1:1 to nivolumab-then-ipilimumab or ipilimumab-then-nivolumab first-line. After both sequences, patients received maintenance nivolumab. The study, taken as a whole, reports: In arm A, pretreatment tumor clonality was associated with response.

Sequencing was performed with immunoSEQ multiplex PCR; in TCRdb, only in-frame clones are kept and a portion is missing. The sample yields 40,000 or so clones, approximately 30% seen once. The treatment denotes: randomized to nivolumab then ipilimumab (arm A) or the reverse (arm B). Details on this clone: No antigen is known for it.

Source: tumor tissue (inferred from file names), taken from a patient given nivolumab and ipilimumab in sequence. This TCR derives from a human donor with melanoma.

CDR3 sequence reads: CASSPGTSGYEQYF. DNA of the CDR3: TGTGCCAGCAGTCCGGGGACTAGCGGCTACGAGCAGTACTTC. The rearrangement uses TRBV6-8 and TRBJ2-7, with TRBD2 matching 11 bases. Germline V gene data show CDR1 as MNHGY and CDR2 as SAAAGT. V lost 5 bases to trimming and J lost 3 bases; unmatched junction nucleotides: 3. This CDR3 is 14 amino acids long.